This T cell receptor (beta chain) was obtained from a study of cytomegalovirus exposure and HLA in healthy donors. Regarding the study as a whole: About 90% or about 30% of the time was how often most TCR beta V segments were productive, according to an earlier analysis. Later analysis indicated greater clonal expansion among HLA-associated TCR beta chains than among equally common other chains. Some public TCRs appeared in many individuals, while most sequences were rare. Further analysis was carried out later, and it showed several of the most significant clusters appearing linked to common viral pathogens.

The CDR3 is 13 amino acids. Germline V CDR1 and CDR2: SGHDT, YYEEEE. The V gene end was trimmed by 4 bases and the J gene end by 5 bases; junction bases not matched to a gene: 5. PCR used 60 Vbeta primers and 13 Jbeta primers. The repertoire was sequenced with immunoSEQ multiplex PCR; TCRdb's copy has only in-frame clones and lacks some. The sample shows approximately 160,000 clones, around 72% of them seen only once. Details on this clone: Its antigen is unidentified.

The sample consisted of PBMCs. The clonotype was recovered from a middle-aged man in good health and CMV-seronegative. The rearrangement joins TRBV5-6 to TRBJ2-7; 8 nucleotides line up with TRBD2. DNA of the CDR3: TGTGCCAGCAGCCCGGGGGGGAGCCACGAGCAGTACTTC. Its translation: CASSPGGSHEQYF.